These T cell receptor beta chains were read from a single sample in a study of shared clonotypes between healthy human individuals. The table came from immunoSEQ multiplex PCR; TCRdb's copy has only in-frame clones and leaves some out. The sample carries 2 million to 2.5 million clones, about 94% recorded once. The specimen sequenced was naive CD4+ T cells sorted from blood. The receptors come from a man younger than 35 in good health. Each CDR3 is given with its conserved first and last residue.

TRBV18 | CASSLPSGKSTDTQYF
TRBV2 | CASRRTGGIGYTF
TRBV10-2 | CASTQQGYTEAFF
TRBV2 | CASSDLSSTVNEQFF
TRBV11-2 | CASSSSGGYQETQYF
TRBV7-2 | CASSLGQGNTIYF
TRBV25-1 | CASSEYERGRVEKLFF
TRBV27 | CASSFAFDQPQHF
TRBV5-1 | CASSSGTARGVATNEKLFF
TRBV20-1 | CSARPVTEAFF
TRBV10-3 | CAISESIPGAGDTEAFF
TRBV2 | CASSDRFSPYEQYF
TRBV4-3 | CASSQEPEYNEQFF
TRBV4-1 | CASSQETSEYEQYF
TRBV19 | CATASGALAKNIQYF
TRBV11-2 | CASSLGGVGDPYNEQFF
TRBV6-5 | CASSYGLALQETQYF
TRBV9 | CASSALSGNTIYF
TRBV6-6 | CASSYRTDGETQYF
TRBV7-9 | CASSLGVNTGELFF
TRBV11-2 | CASSLFGGGTDTQYF
TRBV4-3 | CASSQRQSTDTQYF
TRBV18 | CASSPPSGGQKLFF
TRBV18 | CASSPRTGDNQPQHF
TRBV29-1 | CSVTGHNQPQHF
TRBV20-1 | CSATGDETQYF
TRBV11-3 | CASSLAGENTGELFF
TRBV6-1 | CASSGMGNTIYF
TRBV10-3 | CAISYDRGTEAFF
TRBV2 | CASRRGPQGDTQYF
TRBV2 | CASTGQLSNTEAFF
TRBV28 | CASSLGYNEQFF
TRBV30 | CAWSANSAVQPQHF
TRBV19 | CASSIDRTSGRETQYF
TRBV28 | CASSWGTDNQPQHF
TRBV2 | CASSAARGRRTEAFF
TRBV4-3 | CASSQEFGTGSGNTIYF
TRBV6-5 | CASSYNTGTNTEAFF